A selection of T cell receptor beta chains follows, all from one sample in a study of shared clonotypes between healthy human individuals. Here immunoSEQ multiplex PCR was the method, and the copy in TCRdb shows in-frame clones only, minus some. This sample has approximately 2.1 million clones, with 85% to 95% found just once. The specimen was naive CD4+ T cells from PBMCs. These receptors were collected from a man aged 18-30 years in good health. Some clones in this sample may be carry-over from other donors' samples. Each CDR3 is given with its conserved first and last residue. A D gene is named only where the DNA matches it firmly. The listing skips clone size in some rows; elsewhere it reads once, few, many or a size class.

D | J | V | size | DNA | CDR3
- | TRBJ1-1 | TRBV7-9 | few | TGTGCCAGCAGCTTACGGGCGGGGGGCACTGAAGCTTTCTTT | CASSLRAGGTEAFF
- | TRBJ2-5 | TRBV28 | - | TGTGCCAGCAGTCAACTAGATTGGGAGACCCAGTACTTC | CASSQLDWETQYF
- | TRBJ2-5 | TRBV2 | - | TGTGCCAGCTTGGGGGCAGAGACCCAGTACTTC | CASLGAETQYF
- | TRBJ2-7 | TRBV27 | - | TGTGCCAGCAGTACCCACTCAGACGAGCAGTACTTC | CASSTHSDEQYF
- | TRBJ2-5 | TRBV5-4 | once | TGTGCCAGCAGCTCAGGACAGGGAGGGGAGACCCAGTACTTC | CASSSGQGGETQYF
- | TRBJ1-4 | TRBV5-1 | - | TGCGCCAGCAGCCCTCGTGGGCGCCCCGTTGAAAAACTGTTTTTT | CASSPRGRPVEKLFF
- | TRBJ1-5 | TRBV9 | - | TGTGCCAGCAGCGTAACAAGCAATCAGCCCCAGCATTTT | CASSVTSNQPQHF
TRBD1 | TRBJ1-1 | TRBV29-1 | - | TGCAGCGTTCTCCCAACGGACAGGGGGCGGAGTAGGCGGACTGAAGCTTTCTTT | CSVLPTDRGRSRRTEAFF
- | TRBJ2-7 | TRBV18 | - | TGTGCCAGCTCACCTCTACCCGGGCCCTACGAGCAGTACTTC | CASSPLPGPYEQYF
TRBD2 | TRBJ2-5 | TRBV7-9 | - | TGTGCCAGCCGGACTAGCGGGAGGGAAGAGACCCAGTACTTC | CASRTSGREETQYF
TRBD2 | TRBJ2-1 | TRBV5-1 | - | TGCGCCAGCAGCTTCGAAGGAGCGGGACTCTCCTACAATGAGCAGTTCTTC | CASSFEGAGLSYNEQFF
- | TRBJ2-7 | TRBV27 | - | TGTGCCAGCAGTGACACAGGGAACTACGAGCAGTACTTC | CASSDTGNYEQYF